What follows describes a single T cell receptor beta chain. Germline V gene sequence: CDR1 KGHSH, CDR2 LQKENI. V was pared by 0 bases and J by 0 bases, with 12 bases between. There are 18 residues in the CDR3. This record belongs to a study of shared T cell receptors in the human thymus. Assay used: immunoSEQ multiplex PCR; TCRdb lists only in-frame clones, some missing. The sample contains about 660,000 clones, around 87% of which appear only once. The data were also submitted as part of a second study, on human thymus T cells. That paper notes: Resections removed during corrective heart surgery provided the thymus tissue used.

The receptor's source is a boy under three years old with a congenital heart defect. J is TRBJ2-6 and V is TRBV18; no reliable D call. The material sequenced was thymocytes. The chain's CDR3 is CASSPPFRSGSGANVLTF. The CDR3 bases are TGTGCCAGCTCACCACCGTTCAGATCTGGCTCTGGGGCCAACGTCCTGACTTTC.